This T cell receptor (beta chain) was captured by sequencing in a study of blood T cell repertoires in COVID-19. Whole-study context: Italy, Spain and the United States were the sources of the convalescent and acute COVID-19 samples.

The ends lost 5 bases at V and 2 bases at J; junction bases unmatched: 6. Germline V gene lookup returns CDR1 LNHDA and CDR2 SQIVND (reference sequence). The CDR3 is 16 residues long. Original data processing: Reference gene primer amplification gave estimated nucleated cell counts. Clones were read by immunoSEQ multiplex PCR, and TCRdb kept only the in-frame ones, dropping some. That table is the source of V, J and clone size, and D and trimming were worked out from the DNA. The sample lists 150,000 to 200,000 clones; about 80% were seen once. This clone was seen repeatedly, ten times or more. It was during active infection that Seattle patients were enrolled and then longitudinally followed.

The chain uses TRBV19 and TRBJ1-6; the match to TRBD1 covers 7 bases. The TCR comes from a woman aged 55-70 years with COVID-19, enrolled during active disease. Sequencing was carried out using peripheral blood. The CDR3 protein is CASSLTGITYNSPLHF. The DNA for the CDR3 is TGTGCCAGTAGTCTGACAGGGATCACCTATAATTCACCCCTCCACTTT.